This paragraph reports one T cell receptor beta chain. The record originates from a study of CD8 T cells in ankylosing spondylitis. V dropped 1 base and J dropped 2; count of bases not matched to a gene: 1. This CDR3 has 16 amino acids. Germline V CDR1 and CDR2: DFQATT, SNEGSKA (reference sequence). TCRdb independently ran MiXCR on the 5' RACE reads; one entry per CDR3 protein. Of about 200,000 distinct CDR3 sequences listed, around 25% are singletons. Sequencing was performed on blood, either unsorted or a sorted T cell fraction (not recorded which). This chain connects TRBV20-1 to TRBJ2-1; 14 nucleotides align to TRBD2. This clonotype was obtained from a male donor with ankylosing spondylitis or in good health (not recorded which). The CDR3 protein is CSARGLAGGPYNEQFF. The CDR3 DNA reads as TGCAGTGCTAGAGGACTAGCGGGAGGGCCCTACAATGAGCAGTTCTTC.